This T cell receptor beta chain was sequenced for a study of blood T cell repertoires in COVID-19. TCRdb's copy holds only in-frame clones and misses some; the assay was immunoSEQ multiplex PCR. Here the sample spans about 400,000 clones, roughly 88% being singletons. Those enrolled, adults aged roughly 18 to 90 years, came from roughly 22 US areas. Assignments of participants to cohorts depended upon their own reported clinical history. From germline, CDR1 is SGHRS and CDR2 YFSETQ. The V end was cut by 5 bases, the J end by 0 bases, with 14 bases between. This CDR3 has 16 amino acids. Material: PBMCs or T cells enriched from blood (not recorded which). The chain combines TRBV5-1 with TRBJ2-2; weak D call: TRBD2 (5 bases). This clonotype was sampled from a woman between 25 and 40 years old with acute COVID-19. CDR3 in amino acids: CASRVEAAANTGELFF. CDR3 DNA: TGCGCCAGCAGAGTCGAAGCGGCCGCGAACACCGGGGAGCTGTTTTTT.